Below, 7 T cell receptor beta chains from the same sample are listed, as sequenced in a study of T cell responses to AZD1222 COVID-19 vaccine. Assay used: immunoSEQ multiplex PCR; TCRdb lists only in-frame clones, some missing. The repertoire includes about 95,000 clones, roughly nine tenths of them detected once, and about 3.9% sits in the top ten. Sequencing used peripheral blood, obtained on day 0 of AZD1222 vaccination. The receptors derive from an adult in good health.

The CDR3 sequence: CASSEPGRGARQETQYF. The CDR3 nucleotides read TGCGCCAGCAGTGAGCCGGGGCGGGGGGCGCGGCAAGAGACCCAGTACTTC. V usage is TRBV10-2 and J usage is TRBJ2-5; 8 bases line up with TRBD2. Germline-derived CDR1 and CDR2 are WSHSY and SAAADI. V dropped 2 bases and J dropped 2; count of bases not matched to a gene: 10. The length of the CDR3 is 17 residues.

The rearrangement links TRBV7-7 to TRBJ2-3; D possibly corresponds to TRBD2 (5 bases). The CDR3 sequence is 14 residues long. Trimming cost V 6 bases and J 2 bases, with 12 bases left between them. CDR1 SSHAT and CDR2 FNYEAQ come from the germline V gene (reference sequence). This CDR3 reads CASSPTGFTDTQYF. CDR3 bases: TGTGCCAGCAGTCCCACGGGATTCACAGATACGCAGTATTTT.

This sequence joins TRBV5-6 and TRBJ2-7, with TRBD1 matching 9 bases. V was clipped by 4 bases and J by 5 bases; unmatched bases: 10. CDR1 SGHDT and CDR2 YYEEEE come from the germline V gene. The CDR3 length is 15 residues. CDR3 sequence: CASSGPGTGSHEQYF. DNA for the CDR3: TGTGCCAGCAGCGGCCCCGGGACAGGGTCCCACGAGCAGTACTTC.

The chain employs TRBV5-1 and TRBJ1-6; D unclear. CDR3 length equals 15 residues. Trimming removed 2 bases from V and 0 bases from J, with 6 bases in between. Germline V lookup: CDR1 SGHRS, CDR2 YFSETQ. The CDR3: CASSLTSSYNSPLHF. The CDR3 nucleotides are TGCGCCAGCAGCTTAACTAGCTCCTATAATTCACCCCTCCACTTT.

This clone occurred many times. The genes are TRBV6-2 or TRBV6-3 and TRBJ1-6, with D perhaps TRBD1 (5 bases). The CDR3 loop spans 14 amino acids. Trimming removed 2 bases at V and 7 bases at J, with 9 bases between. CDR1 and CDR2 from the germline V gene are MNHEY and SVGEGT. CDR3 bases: TGTGCCAGCAGTTACGGGACTGAAAATTCACCCCTCCACTTT. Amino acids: CASSYGTENSPLHF.

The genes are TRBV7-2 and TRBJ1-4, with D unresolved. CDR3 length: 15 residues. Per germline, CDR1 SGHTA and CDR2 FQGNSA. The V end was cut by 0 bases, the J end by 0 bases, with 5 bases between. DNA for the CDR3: TGTGCCAGCAGCTTAGCCGCTGCAACTAATGAAAAACTGTTTTTT. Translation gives CASSLAAATNEKLFF.

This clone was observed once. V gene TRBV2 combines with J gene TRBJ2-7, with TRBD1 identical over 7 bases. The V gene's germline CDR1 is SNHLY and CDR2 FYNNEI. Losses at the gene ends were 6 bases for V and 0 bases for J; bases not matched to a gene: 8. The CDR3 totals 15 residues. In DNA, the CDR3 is TGTGCCAGCAGAGCCGACAGGGTCGCCTCCTACGAGCAGTACTTC. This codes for CASRADRVASYEQYF.